The rows below give T cell receptor beta chains drawn from one sample of a study of CD8+CD57+ T cells in acquired aplastic anemia. TCRdb re-derived calls from the reads in MiXCR, one entry per CDR3 protein. The repertoire holds 150,000 to 200,000 distinct CDR3 sequences, with around 45% as singletons. Sequencing was done on a sample of sorted CD4+, CD8+, or CD8+CD57+ T cells (not recorded which) from PBMCs. The receptors were sampled from a human donor in good health. The CDR3 runs from the conserved cysteine through the conserved F or W. Size values are once, few and many counts, or a class for expanded clones, and some rows have none.

TRBV27	TRBJ1-2	few	CASSLTGSSNYGYTF
TRBV24-1	TRBJ2-3	many	CATSDPVADTQYF
TRBV7-9	TRBJ2-5	many	CASSFEEGVTQYF
TRBV20-1	TRBJ1-1	.	CSARQLRNTEAFF
TRBV5-4	TRBJ2-1	.	CASSLSGQGARGEQFF
TRBV2	TRBJ2-7	.	CASSRASGVPNYEQYF
TRBV30	TRBJ1-2	few	CACRQDDYGYTF
TRBV15	TRBJ2-4	.	CATSRSTERGNIQYF
TRBV10-3	TRBJ1-3	few	CASSYSSPAEIYF
TRBV12-3/TRBV12-4	TRBJ2-1	many	CASSLAENEQFF
TRBV20-1	TRBJ2-7	.	CSARDRGGATYEQYF
TRBV24-1	TRBJ2-1	.	CATSDLNRREQFF
TRBV10-1	TRBJ2-5	.	CAFNRTSGGETQYF
TRBV7-6	TRBJ2-7	many	CASSQGQGRTYEQYF
TRBV11-2	TRBJ2-1	.	CASSPDRLYNEQFF
TRBV11-2	TRBJ2-7	once	CASSLGQSGSRYEQYF
TRBV7-8	TRBJ2-2	few	CASSSLPLGELFF
TRBV20-1	TRBJ2-1	many	CSAPIGNEQFF
TRBV7-3	TRBJ2-3	.	CASSSSGPDTQYF
TRBV24-1	TRBJ2-1	.	CATLGTGGFNEQFF
TRBV20-1	TRBJ2-1	many	CSAGLAGANNEQFF
TRBV9	TRBJ1-2	.	CASSVGQAGYTF
TRBV29-1	TRBJ1-1	many	CSVGIEVLVPTEAFF
TRBV15	TRBJ2-7	.	CATSRNRDRGREQYF
TRBV19	TRBJ2-1	.	CASSTYLAGGKNEQFF
TRBV7-3	TRBJ2-1	few	CASSLSLSYNEQFF
TRBV19	TRBJ1-1	.	CASSSSSLNTEAFF
TRBV7-3	TRBJ1-1	many	CASSLTRTGDTEAFF
TRBV7-2	TRBJ2-7	many	CASSAGASPYEQYF
TRBV19	TRBJ1-4	.	CASSTGTGDF
TRBV6-2/TRBV6-3	TRBJ1-1	few	CASRGRQGMNTEAFF
TRBV7-3	TRBJ1-1	.	CASSLEGGLHGEAFF
TRBV19	TRBJ1-2	many	CASRDSSVLWYGYTF
TRBV10-1	TRBJ2-5	once	CASSQGTGIQETQYF
TRBV24-1	TRBJ2-1	once	CATSVGTADTWTREQFF
TRBV6-1	TRBJ1-5	.	CASSEARRRNQPQHF
TRBV7-2	TRBJ1-3	many	CASSNPGHPSGNTIYF
TRBV5-5	TRBJ1-2	.	CASSLEPGVGYGYTF
TRBV12-3/TRBV12-4	TRBJ2-2	.	CASSLESGELFF
TRBV25-1	TRBJ2-1	.	CASSDTNGDEWFF
TRBV11-2	TRBJ2-7	.	CASSQDRGRDYEQYF
TRBV2	TRBJ1-6	many	CASIGDRGGSPLHF